This record looks at one T cell receptor (beta chain) sequence and its context. The CDR3 has 16 amino acids. Per germline, CDR1 SGHTA and CDR2 FQGNSA. Trimming shortened V by 1 base and J by 4 bases, and 14 bases separated the two germline ends. The sample originates from a study of cytomegalovirus exposure and HLA in healthy donors. The PCR employed 60 Vbeta primers together with 13 Jbeta primers. In the original processing: In a later analysis, of 80 million or so unique beta chains, about 12 million appeared in at least two donors. Libraries were prepared by immunoSEQ multiplex PCR; TCRdb keeps only in-frame clonotypes and omits some of them. The V and J calls and clone size were taken over from that table, and D and trimming were inferred from the DNA. The sample comprises a few hundred thousand clones, 72% of which are singletons, and over 2% rests with the top ten.

The chain is built from TRBV7-2 and TRBJ1-3; D remains ambiguous. Sequenced sample: PBMCs. The sequence was collected from a female donor in good health and CMV-seronegative. CDR3 loop: CASSLVDTVGGNTIYF. The CDR3 DNA is TGTGCCAGCAGCTTAGTCGACACGGTTGGAGGAAACACCATATATTTT.